A single sample is the source of the 5 T cell receptor beta chains below, sequenced in a study of blood T cell repertoires in COVID-19. Measured with immunoSEQ multiplex PCR; TCRdb has only the in-frame clones, and not every one. Of 210,000 or so clones in the sample, approximately 88% were seen once. The sample comprised PBMCs or T cells enriched from blood (not recorded which). These receptors were obtained from a woman in her twenties or thirties who had been exposed to COVID-19.

There are a few counts of this clone. The V and J genes are TRBV2 and TRBJ2-7; D not resolved. Germline CDR1 reads SNHLY; CDR2 reads FYNNEI. Trimming took 5 bases from V and 3 from J, leaving 11 bases between them. The CDR3 length is 13 residues. The CDR3 protein is CASSSRSVYEQYF. For the CDR3, the DNA is TGTGCCAGCAGTAGCCGTTCCGTCTACGAGCAGTACTTC.

This clone was observed once. The chain joins TRBV5-1 to TRBJ2-1, with 10 bases that match TRBD2. Germline V gene lookup returns CDR1 SGHRS and CDR2 YFSETQ. The CDR3 is 17 amino acids. The trim removed 2 bases at V and 6 bases at J, leaving 11 bases unmatched. DNA for the CDR3: TGCGCCAGCAGCTTCACAGCGGGAGGGCCCTCTGGCAATGAGCAGTTCTTC. Its translation is CASSFTAGGPSGNEQFF.

This chain links TRBV28 with TRBJ1-5, with D unclear. The V gene lost 4 bases and the J gene lost 4 bases, with 11 bases spanning the gap. The CDR3 has 14 amino acids. The V gene's germline CDR1 is MDHEN and CDR2 SYDVKM. CDR3 sequence reads: CASSSSFRNQPQHF. The CDR3 DNA reads as TGTGCCAGCAGTTCTTCCTTTAGAAATCAGCCCCAGCATTTT.

CDR3 amino acids: CASKRQGEAFF. The DNA for the CDR3 is TGTGCCAGCAAGCGACAGGGTGAAGCTTTCTTT. The chain combines TRBV6-5 with TRBJ1-1; TRBD1 matches 7 bases. V shed 7 bases, J shed 7 bases, and the junction held 3 bases outside the gene matches. Germline CDR1 and CDR2: MNHEY and SVGAGI. The CDR3 has 11 amino acids.

This sequence joins TRBV15 and TRBJ2-2, with D possibly matching TRBD1 (5 bases). Germline lookup yields CDR1 LNHNV and CDR2 YYDKDF (reference sequence). The CDR3 has 15 residues. Trimming removed 0 bases at V and 7 bases at J, with 12 bases between. CDR3 sequence (DNA): TGTGCCACCAGCAGAGATATTGGGGCAATCGGGGAGCTGTTTTTT. Translated: CATSRDIGAIGELFF.